This T cell receptor beta chain is drawn from a study of immune reconstitution after stem cell transplant in scleroderma (dated by TCRdb to about 2017). Libraries were made using RT-PCR. The sequencer was an Illumina MiSeq. The public reads were reanalyzed by TCRdb: fastp trimming at Q25, MiXCR alignment, in-frame beta chains only. Rows with a matching CDR3 protein are joined into one entry that keeps the most common DNA and genes. The sample records roughly 2,800 distinct CDR3 sequences, around 3.3% of which are singletons. The ten largest clones take up 2.5% to 3.5% of the sample. CDR1 and CDR2, per the germline V gene, are MNHEY and SVGAGI. The CDR3 sequence holds 14 residues, the cysteine and phenylalanine included. Just the 42-base CDR3 DNA is kept, in frame starting at base 1. Deletion took 6 bases off V and 2 bases off J, with a span of 11 bases between the germline ends. This clonotype is described as medium-sized (0.01 to 0.1%). Its antigen specificity is not known. There are no base qualities to consult, and no much larger clone falls within one base.

Sampling was performed before or after autologous hematopoietic stem cell transplantation (not recorded which). The chain is encoded by TRBV6-5 joined to TRBJ1-5; D gene: possibly TRBD1, on 6 matching bases. The clonotype was recovered from a human donor with systemic sclerosis. The CDR3 loop reads CASRKGGGNQPQHF. The nucleotides are TGTGCCAGCAGAAAAGGGGGGGGCAATCAGCCCCAGCATTTT.